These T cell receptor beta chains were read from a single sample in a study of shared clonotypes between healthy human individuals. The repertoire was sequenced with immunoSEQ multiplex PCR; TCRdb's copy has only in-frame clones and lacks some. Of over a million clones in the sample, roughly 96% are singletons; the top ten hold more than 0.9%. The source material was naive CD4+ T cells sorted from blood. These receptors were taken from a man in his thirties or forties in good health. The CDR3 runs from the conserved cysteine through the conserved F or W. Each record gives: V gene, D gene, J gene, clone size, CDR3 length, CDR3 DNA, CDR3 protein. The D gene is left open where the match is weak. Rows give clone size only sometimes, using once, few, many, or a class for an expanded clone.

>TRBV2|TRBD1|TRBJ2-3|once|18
TGTGCCAGCAGCGGGTTTAGTACAGGGGGCACTAGCACAGATACGCAGTATTTT
CASSGFSTGGTSTDTQYF
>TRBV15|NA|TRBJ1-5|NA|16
TGTGCCACCAGCAGAGATCTATACGCAGAAAATCAGCCCCAGCATTTT
CATSRDLYAENQPQHF
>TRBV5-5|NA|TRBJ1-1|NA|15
TGCGCCAGCAGCCAAGTAGATATACCCAACACTGAAGCTTTCTTT
CASSQVDIPNTEAFF
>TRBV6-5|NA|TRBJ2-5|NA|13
TGTGCCAGCAGTTACGTCAGGAGGGAGACCCAGTACTTC
CASSYVRRETQYF
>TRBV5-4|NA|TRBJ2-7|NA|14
TGTGCCAGCAGCCCCGGACAGAATCCCTACGAGCAGTACTTC
CASSPGQNPYEQYF
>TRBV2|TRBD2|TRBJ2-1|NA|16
TGTGCCAGCAGTGTAAGGCCCAGCGGGACCTACAATGAGCAGTTCTTC
CASSVRPSGTYNEQFF
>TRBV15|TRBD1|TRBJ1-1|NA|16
TGTGCCACCAGCAGAGAGGGACAGGGAATGAACACTGAAGCTTTCTTT
CATSREGQGMNTEAFF
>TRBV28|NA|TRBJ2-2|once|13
TGTGCCAGCAGTTTTAGTCCCACCGGGGAGCTGTTTTTT
CASSFSPTGELFF
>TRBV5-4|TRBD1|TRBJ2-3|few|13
TGTGCCAGCAGCTTGAAAAGGGACAGCCCGCAGTATTTT
CASSLKRDSPQYF
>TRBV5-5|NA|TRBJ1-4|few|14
TGTGCCAGCAGCTTGGGGTTGCAACGGGGAAAACTGTTTTTT
CASSLGLQRGKLFF
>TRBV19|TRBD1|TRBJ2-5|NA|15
TGTGCCAGTAGTCGCGGGACAGGACACCAAGAGACCCAGTACTTC
CASSRGTGHQETQYF
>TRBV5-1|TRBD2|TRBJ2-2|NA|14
TGCGCCAGCTCCCAGCGGGAGCGGGCCGGGGAGCTGTTTTTT
CASSQRERAGELFF
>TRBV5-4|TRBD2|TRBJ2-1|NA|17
TGTGCCAGCAGCTTGAGGACTAGCGGGAGTGGGGCCGATGAGCAGTTCTTC
CASSLRTSGSGADEQFF
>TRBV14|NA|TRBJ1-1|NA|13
TGTGCCAGCAGCCAAGAGGGGTGGGCTGAAGCTTTCTTT
CASSQEGWAEAFF
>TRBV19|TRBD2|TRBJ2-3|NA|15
TGTGCCAGTAGTAGGACTAGCGGGAGAACAGATACGCAGTATTTT
CASSRTSGRTDTQYF
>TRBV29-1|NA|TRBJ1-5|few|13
TGCAGCGTTGTTTTGGGGATGGGACAGCCCCAGCATTTT
CSVVLGMGQPQHF
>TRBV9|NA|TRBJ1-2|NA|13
TGTGCCAGCAGCGTAGATGGGCGGTATGGCTACACCTTC
CASSVDGRYGYTF
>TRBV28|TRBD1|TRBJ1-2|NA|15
TGTGCCAGCAGTTCCCGGGGCAGGGGGAGGGATGGCTACACCTTC
CASSSRGRGRDGYTF
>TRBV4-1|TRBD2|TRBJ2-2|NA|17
TGCGCCAGCAGCCAAGAGCGGGGGGGCTCGAACACCGGGGAGCTGTTTTTT
CASSQERGGSNTGELFF
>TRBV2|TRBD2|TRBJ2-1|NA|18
TGTGCCAGCAGTGAAGCGCCCCTAGCTAGCGGGATGGGGGATGAGCAGTTCTTC
CASSEAPLASGMGDEQFF
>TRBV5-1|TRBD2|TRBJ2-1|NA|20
TGCGCCAGCAGCCCGGGGCTGCAACTAGCGGGAGGGATTTCCTACAATGAGCAGTTCTTC
CASSPGLQLAGGISYNEQFF
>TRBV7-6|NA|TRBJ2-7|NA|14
TGTGCCAGCCTACAGCCGAGTTTTCCCTACGAGCAGTACTTC
CASLQPSFPYEQYF
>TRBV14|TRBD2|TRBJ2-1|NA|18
TGTGCCAGCAGCCACTCCCAACCCGGGACTAGCGGGAGGGGTACGGAGTTCTTC
CASSHSQPGTSGRGTEFF
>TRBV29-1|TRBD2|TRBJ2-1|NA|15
TGCAGCGTTGGAACGGGACTAGATAATAAGAATGAGCAGTTCTTC
CSVGTGLDNKNEQFF
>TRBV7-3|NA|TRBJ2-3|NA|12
TGTGCCAGCAGCTTAATGGGAGATACGCAGTATTTT
CASSLMGDTQYF
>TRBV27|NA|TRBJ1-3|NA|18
TGTGCCAGCAGTCCGCGTCTCGGGGTAGGGGGCTCTGGAAACACCATATATTTT
CASSPRLGVGGSGNTIYF
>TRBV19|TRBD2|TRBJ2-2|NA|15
TGTGCCAGTAGCCTAGTCGCGGGAGGACCCGGGGAGCTGTTTTTT
CASSLVAGGPGELFF
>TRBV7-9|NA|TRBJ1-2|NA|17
TGTGCCAGCAACGACTTGTTACGAACCCCCTCGGGCTATGGCTACACCTTC
CASNDLLRTPSGYGYTF